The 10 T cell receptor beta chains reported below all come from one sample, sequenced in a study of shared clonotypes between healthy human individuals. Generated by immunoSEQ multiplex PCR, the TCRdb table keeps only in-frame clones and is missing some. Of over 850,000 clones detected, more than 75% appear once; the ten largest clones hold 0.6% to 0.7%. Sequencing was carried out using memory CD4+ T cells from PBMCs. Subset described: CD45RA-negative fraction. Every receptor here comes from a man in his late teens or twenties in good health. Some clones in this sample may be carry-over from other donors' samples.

In DNA, the CDR3 is TGTGCCAGCAAAAAAAGGGACGGCAATCTCTACGAGCAGTACTTC. It yields the protein CASKKRDGNLYEQYF. The chain combines TRBV6-5 with TRBJ2-7; D may match TRBD1 or TRBD2 (5 bases each). The CDR3 spans 15 residues. Germline loops: CDR1 MNHEY, CDR2 SVGAGI. With 7 bases removed from V and 3 bases from J, the gap between germline ends came to 19 bases.

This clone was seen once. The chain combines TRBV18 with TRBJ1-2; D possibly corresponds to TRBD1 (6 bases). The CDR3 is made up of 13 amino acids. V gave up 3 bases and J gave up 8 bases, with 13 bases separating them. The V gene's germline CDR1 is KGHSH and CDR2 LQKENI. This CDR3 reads CASSPEQGWGYTF. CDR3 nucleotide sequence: TGTGCCAGCTCACCGGAACAGGGTTGGGGCTACACCTTC.

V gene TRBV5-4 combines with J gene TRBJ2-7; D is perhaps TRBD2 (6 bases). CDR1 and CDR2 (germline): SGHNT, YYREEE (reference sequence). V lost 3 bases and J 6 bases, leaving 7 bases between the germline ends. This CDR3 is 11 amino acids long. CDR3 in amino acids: CASSSRGEQYF. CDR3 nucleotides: TGTGCCAGCAGCTCGCGGGGCGAGCAGTACTTC.

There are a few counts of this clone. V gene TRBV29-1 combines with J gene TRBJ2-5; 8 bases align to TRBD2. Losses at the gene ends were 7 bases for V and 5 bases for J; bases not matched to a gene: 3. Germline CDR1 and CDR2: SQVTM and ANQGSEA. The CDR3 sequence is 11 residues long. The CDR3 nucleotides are TGCAGCGGGACTAGCTCGGAGACCCAGTACTTC. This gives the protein CSGTSSETQYF.

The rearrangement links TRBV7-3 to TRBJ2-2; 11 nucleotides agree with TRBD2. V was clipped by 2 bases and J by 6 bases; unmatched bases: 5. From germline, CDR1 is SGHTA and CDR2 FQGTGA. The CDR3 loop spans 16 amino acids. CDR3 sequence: CASSLELAGDPGELFF. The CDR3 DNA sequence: TGTGCCAGCAGCTTAGAACTAGCGGGAGACCCCGGGGAGCTGTTTTTT.

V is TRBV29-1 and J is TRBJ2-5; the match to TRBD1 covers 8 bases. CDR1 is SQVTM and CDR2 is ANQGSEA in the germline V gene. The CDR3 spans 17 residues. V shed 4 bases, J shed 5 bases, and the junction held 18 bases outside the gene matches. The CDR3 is CSVGDRGQGPRLETQYF. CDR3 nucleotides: TGCAGCGTTGGGGATCGAGGACAGGGCCCCCGTCTGGAGACCCAGTACTTC.

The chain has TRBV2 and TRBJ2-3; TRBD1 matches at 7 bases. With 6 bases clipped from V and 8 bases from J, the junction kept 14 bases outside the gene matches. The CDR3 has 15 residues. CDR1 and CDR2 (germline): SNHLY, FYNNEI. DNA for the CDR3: TGTGCCAGCAGGACGACAGGGTACCTTTTGGGTACGCAGTATTTT. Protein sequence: CASRTTGYLLGTQYF.

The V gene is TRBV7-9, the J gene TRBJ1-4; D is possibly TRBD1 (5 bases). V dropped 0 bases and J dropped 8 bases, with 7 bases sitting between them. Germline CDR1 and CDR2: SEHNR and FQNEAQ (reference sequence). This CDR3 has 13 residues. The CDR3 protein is CASSLAPGEKLFF. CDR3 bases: TGTGCCAGCAGCTTAGCGCCAGGGGAAAAACTGTTTTTT.

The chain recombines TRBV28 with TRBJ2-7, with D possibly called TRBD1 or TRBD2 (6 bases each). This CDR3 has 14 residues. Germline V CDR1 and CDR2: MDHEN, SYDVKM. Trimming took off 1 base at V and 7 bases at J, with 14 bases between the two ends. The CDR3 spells CASSLYGGQGEQYF. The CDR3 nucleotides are TGTGCCAGCAGTTTATATGGGGGGCAGGGGGAGCAGTACTTC.

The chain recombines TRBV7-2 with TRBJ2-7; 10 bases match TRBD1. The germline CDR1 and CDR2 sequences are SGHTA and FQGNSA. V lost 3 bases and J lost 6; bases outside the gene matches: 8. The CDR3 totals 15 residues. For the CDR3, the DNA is TGTGCCAGCAGCTTCCGGGACAGGGGTTCTCGCGAGCAGTACTTC. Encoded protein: CASSFRDRGSREQYF.